This is a list of T cell receptor beta chains from one sample in a study of Graves' ophthalmopathy and Graves' hyperthyroidism. MiXCR, applied by TCRdb to the multiplex PCR reads, yields one record per CDR3 protein. The sample includes some 750,000 distinct CDR3 sequences, 35% to 50% of them seen just once. Sequenced input: peripheral blood. Every receptor here comes from an adult man with Graves' ophthalmopathy. Each CDR3 is given without its conserved first and last residue.

j_call: TRBJ2-7
v_call: TRBV7-3
cdr3_aa: ATRGSLYEQY

j_call: TRBJ2-7
v_call: TRBV2
cdr3_aa: ASSMGQGGFYGQY

j_call: TRBJ2-5
v_call: TRBV24-1
cdr3_aa: ATSDSRETQY

j_call: TRBJ1-1
v_call: TRBV30
cdr3_aa: AWRETGGVAEAF

j_call: TRBJ1-1
v_call: TRBV29-1
cdr3_aa: SVVWGAF

j_call: TRBJ1-2
v_call: TRBV2
cdr3_aa: ASSYGRTWGYGYT

j_call: TRBJ2-5
v_call: TRBV20-1
cdr3_aa: SASEPTSGGAKTQY

j_call: TRBJ2-5
v_call: TRBV12-3/TRBV12-4
cdr3_aa: ASSPSWGIEETQY

j_call: TRBJ2-2
v_call: TRBV25-1
cdr3_aa: AIPRGAQTGELF

j_call: TRBJ2-7
v_call: TRBV7-9
cdr3_aa: ASSFDTNEQY

j_call: TRBJ1-5
v_call: TRBV6-6
cdr3_aa: ASSYLRQDNQPQH

j_call: TRBJ1-1
v_call: TRBV10-3
cdr3_aa: AISDAGTGVTEAF

j_call: TRBJ1-5
v_call: TRBV4-2
cdr3_aa: ASSPRDGNQPQH